This TCR beta chain was recovered during a study of T cell responses to AZD1222 COVID-19 vaccine. Study results and caveats: After the peak T cell response, and only then, were repertoires sampled. Once two AZD1222 doses were given, Spike-specific TCR breadth and depth went up.

The data were produced by immunoSEQ multiplex PCR, yet TCRdb's version contains in-frame clones alone and is incomplete. The data show 90,000 to 100,000 clones, roughly 89% seen once. Concerning this clone itself: As yet, its antigen is unknown.

The origin of this receptor is an adult in good health. The input for sequencing was peripheral blood, taken on day 0 of AZD1222 vaccination.

Written as DNA, the CDR3 is TGTGCCAGCAGTTCCGGGCGGGGGGGCTACGCAGATACGCAGTATTTT. Protein sequence: CASSSGRGGYADTQYF. This chain joins TRBV7-2 and TRBJ2-3; 9 positions match TRBD2. Trimming removed 6 bases from V and 4 bases from J; junction bases left unmatched: 11. The germline V gene has CDR1 SGHTA and CDR2 FQGNSA. The CDR3 consists of 16 residues.